Listed here is a single T cell receptor beta chain. The count of this clone is one. What antigen it recognizes has not been identified. It has no much larger one-base neighbor in the sample; base qualities were not kept. The protocol used for the library was the immunoSEQ multiplex PCR assay. Rearranged TCR beta chain sequences were amplified with the hsTCRB Kit following the manufacturer's protocol. Sequencing of TCRB libraries was carried out on an Illumina MiSeq. Under the source paper's analysis protocol: Demultiplexing, trimming and gene mapping were performed with the kit vendor's proprietary platform. TCRdb retrieved this table from immuneACCESS and kept in-frame rearrangements only. Not all clones are present; in checked studies, unresolved V genes account for under half, and no reason is known for the remainder. That table furnishes V, J and clone size, whereas the DNA furnished D and trimming. This sample gives some 130,000 clones in total; 80% of them show up just once. The top ten hold under 7% of the sample.

The time point label for this specimen denotes: week 11, during vaccination. Every vaccine dose consisted of 300 ug of a 20-mer mutant IDH1 peptide in Montanide, administered subcutaneously together with topical imiquimod. All donors had newly diagnosed IDH1-mutant astrocytomas of WHO grade 3 or 4 that showed loss of nuclear ATRX. The samples were drawn from NOA16, a multicentre, single-arm, open-label phase I trial in Germany that tested a mutant IDH1 peptide vaccine in humans for the first time. Genomic DNA for TCRB sequencing was extracted from EDTA blood using the DNeasy Blood and Tissue Kit. The sample comes from a study of a mutant IDH1 vaccine in newly diagnosed glioma (dated by TCRdb to the early 2020s). With regard to the full study: Eight vaccinations were administered to patients in weeks 1, 3, 5, 7, 11, 15, 19 and 23, corresponding to visits V03 through V10. Vaccination was initiated 4-6 weeks after radiotherapy alone, or concurrently with temozolomide cycles in the chemotherapy-containing groups. Of the roughly 31 treated patients, approximately 62% were male and around 40% were female, and the mean age was around 40 years. Before enrollment, patients had received standard therapy of radiotherapy alone, temozolomide alone, or radiochemotherapy with temozolomide; most received the combination. Peripheral blood was collected at six visits: V03 (baseline), V05, V07, V10, V12 and V13. For exploratory analyses, fewer than 30 treated patients had longitudinal TCRB deep sequencing done wherever samples were available.

The CDR3 numbers 15 residues from cysteine through phenylalanine. The kept DNA is CDR3 alone, 45 bases in frame from the first base. V loses 6 bases of germline sequence and J loses 0 bases, and the interval between the two ends is 11 bases. CDR1 and CDR2, per the germline V gene (reference sequence), are LNHDA and SQIVND. What the research found in general, with its limitations: It was noted by the authors that analyses of patient blood samples could not be reproduced owing to sample limitations. Pseudoprogression seemed to be unrelated to changes in the top peripheral T cell clonotypes found by TCRB sequencing. PBMC samples for TCRB deep sequencing were selected based on availability. Across multiple MHC alleles, vaccine-induced immune responses were seen in approximately 93% of patients.

Sequenced material: PBMCs, taken from a glioma patient whose treatment included an IDH1 peptide vaccine. The source is a man aged 40-55 years with glioma. This sequence uses TRBV19 and TRBJ2-2; the D segment could be TRBD2, given 6 matching bases. CDR3 region: CASSQGGSNTGELFF. The nucleotides are TGTGCCAGTAGCCAGGGAGGCTCGAACACCGGGGAGCTGTTTTTT.